This T cell receptor (beta chain) originates from a study of shared clonotypes between healthy human individuals. At the level of the study: For every donor, three CD4 naive, three CD4 memory, two CD8 naive and one CD8 memory plates were used.

Study-level results: Non-shared clonotypes had lower generation probabilities than those shared by all four donors. Memory subsets generally showed smaller estimated richness than naive subsets did.

Notes on this clone: No antigen is known for it.

Using immunoSEQ multiplex PCR, the repertoire was profiled, and TCRdb retains in-frame clones only, with some absent. The profile shows roughly 660,000 clones, roughly 91% of them singletons. With CCR7-negative CD45RA+ TemRA cells, CD45RO+ cells were combined in CD8 memory. Sequencing used memory CD8+ T cells from PBMCs. Subset defined: CD45RO+ cells pooled with CCR7-negative TemRA cells. The origin of this receptor is a man between 18 and 29 years old in good health. Some clones in this sample may be carry-over from other donors' samples.

CDR3 DNA: TGTGCCAGCAGCGCCGGGAGATCTCCCTACGAGCAGTACTTC. Protein: CASSAGRSPYEQYF. The gene calls are TRBV27 and TRBJ2-7; TRBD2 might be the D (6 bases). Germline loops: CDR1 MNHEY, CDR2 SMNVEV (reference sequence). CDR3 length equals 14 residues. Trimming stripped 6 bases from V and 2 bases from J, with 14 bases between.